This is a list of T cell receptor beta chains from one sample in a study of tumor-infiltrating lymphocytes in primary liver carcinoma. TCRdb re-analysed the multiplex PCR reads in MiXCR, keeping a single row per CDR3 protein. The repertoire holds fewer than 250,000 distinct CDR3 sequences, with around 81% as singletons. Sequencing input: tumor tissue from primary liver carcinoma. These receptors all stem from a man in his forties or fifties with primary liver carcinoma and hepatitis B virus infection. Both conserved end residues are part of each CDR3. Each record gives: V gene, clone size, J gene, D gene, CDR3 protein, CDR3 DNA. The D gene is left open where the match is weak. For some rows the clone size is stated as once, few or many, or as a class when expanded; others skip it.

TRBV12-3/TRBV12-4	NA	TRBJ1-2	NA	CASTPVVEDYGYTF	TGTGCCAGCACCCCGGTGGTCGAGGACTATGGCTACACCTTC
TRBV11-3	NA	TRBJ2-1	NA	CASGLGVSNNGQFF	TGTGCCAGCGGATTAGGCGTCTCGAACAATGGGCAGTTCTTC
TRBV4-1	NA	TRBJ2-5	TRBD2	CASSFSGGPASGQETQYF	TGCGCCAGCAGCTTTTCAGGAGGCCCCGCTAGCGGTCAAGAGACCCAGTACTTC
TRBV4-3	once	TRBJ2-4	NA	CASSQGGSLAKNIRYF	TGCGCTAGCAGCCAAGGTGGCAGCCTAGCCAAAAACATTCGGTACTTC
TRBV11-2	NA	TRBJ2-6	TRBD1	CTSSMGGDRGISLSGADVPTF	TGTACCAGCAGCATGGGGGGAGACAGGGGCATTTCCCTCTCTGGGGCCGACGTCCCGACTTTC
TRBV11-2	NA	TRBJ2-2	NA	CASSRYLNTVELFF	TGTGCCAGCAGCCGATATTTGAACACAGTGGAGCTGTTTTTT
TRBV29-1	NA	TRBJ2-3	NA	CSVSGGDFFTDTQYF	TGCAGCGTTAGTGGAGGGGACTTCTTCACAGATACGCAGTATTTT
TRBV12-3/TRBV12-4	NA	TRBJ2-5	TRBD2	CASSRSGIESQYF	TGTGCCAGCAGCAGAAGCGGGATAGAGAGCCAGTACTTC
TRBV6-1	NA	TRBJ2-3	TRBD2	CASSASGREDTQYF	TGTGCCAGCAGTGCCAGCGGGAGAGAGGATACGCAATATTTT
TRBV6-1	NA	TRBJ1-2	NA	CASTNPEDDYTF	TGTGCCAGCACCAACCCGGAGGATGACTACACCTTC
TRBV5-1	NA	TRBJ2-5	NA	CASNPDSWSQETQYF	TGCGCCAGCAATCCGGATAGCTGGAGTCAAGAGACCCAGTACTTC
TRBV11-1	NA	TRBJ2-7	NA	CASSLRSGVNEQYF	TGTGCCAGCAGCTTACGGTCAGGCGTCAACGAGCAGTACTTC
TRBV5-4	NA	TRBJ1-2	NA	CISSLTGYGYTF	TGTATCAGCAGCTTGACAGGCTATGGCTACACCTTC
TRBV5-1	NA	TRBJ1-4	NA	CASGLEPGLAEKLFF	TGCGCCAGCGGCTTGGAACCGGGACTGGCTGAAAAACTGTTTTTT
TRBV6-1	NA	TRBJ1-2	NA	CASSEGILTRVSGYTF	TGTGCCAGCAGTGAGGGAATTCTGACACGGGTCAGTGGCTACACCTTC
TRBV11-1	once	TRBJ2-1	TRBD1	CACRLGQASSYNEQSF	TGTGCCTGCAGGTTGGGACAGGCCAGCTCCTACAATGAGCAGTCCTTC
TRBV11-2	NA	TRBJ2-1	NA	CANTFSIQNSYNEQFF	TGTGCCAACACTTTTTCTATCCAGAACTCCTACAATGAGCAGTTCTTC
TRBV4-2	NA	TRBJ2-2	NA	CANSQDLAGQGELFF	TGTGCCAACAGCCAAGATCTGGCAGGGCAAGGGGAGCTATTTTTT
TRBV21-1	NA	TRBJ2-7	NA	CASNTGITGYYEQYF	TGTGCCAGCAACACAGGCATCACCGGGTACTATGAGCAGTACTTC
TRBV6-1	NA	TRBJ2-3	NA	CASSEGLGSDMLYF	TGTGCCAGCAGTGAAGGACTAGGGTCAGATATGCTGTATTTT
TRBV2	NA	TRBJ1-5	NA	CASMEGSSNQPQLF	TGTGCCAGCATGGAGGGAAGTAGCAATCAGCCCCAGCTTTTT
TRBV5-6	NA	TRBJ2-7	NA	CVSTSLMVYEQYF	TGTGTCAGCACCTCCTTGATGGTCTACGAGCAGTACTTC
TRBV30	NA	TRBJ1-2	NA	CAWNCALSSGYTF	TGTGCATGGAACTGCGCACTCTCCAGCGGCTACACATTC
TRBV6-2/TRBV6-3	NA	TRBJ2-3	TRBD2	CARLGPSGNVPPGTDTQYF	TGTGCCAGACTAGGCCCTAGCGGGAACGTCCCCCCTGGCACAGATACGCAGTATTTT
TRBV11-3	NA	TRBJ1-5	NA	CASSLDLGASQPQHF	TGTGCCAGCAGCTTAGATCTGGGGGCGTCTCAGCCCCAACATTTT
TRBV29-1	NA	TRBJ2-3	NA	CSVSGAGASDTQFF	TGTAGCGTTTCCGGGGCAGGGGCGTCAGATACGCAGTTTTTT
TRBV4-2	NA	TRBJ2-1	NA	CASSQEAGCAYNEHFF	TGTGCCAGCAGCCAAGAGGCGGGCTGCGCCTACAATGAGCATTTCTTC
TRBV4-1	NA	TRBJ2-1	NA	CASSHDPDEQFF	TGCGCCAGCAGCCATGATCCCGATGAGCAGTTCTTC
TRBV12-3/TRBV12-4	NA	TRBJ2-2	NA	CASSLHGGRINGELFF	TGTGCCAGCAGCCTCCATGGAGGGCGCATCAACGGGGAACTGTTTTTT
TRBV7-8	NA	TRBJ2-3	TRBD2	CASSSPGTSGRSTQNF	TGTGCCAGCAGCTCCCCCGGGACCAGCGGGAGGAGTACGCAGAATTTT